The 3 T cell receptor beta chains reported below all come from one sample, sequenced in a study of shared clonotypes between healthy human individuals. The data were produced by immunoSEQ multiplex PCR, yet TCRdb's version contains in-frame clones alone and is incomplete. The table lists some 1 million clones, 75% of them singletons. The sample was memory CD4+ T cells sorted from blood. Documented subset: CD45RA-negative fraction. These receptors came from a young man in good health.

This clone was recorded a few times. V usage is TRBV12-2 and J usage is TRBJ2-7; whether TRBD1, the table's D call, matches the DNA was not checked. TRBV12-2 is reported as a pseudogene. The CDR3 sequence is 10 residues long. CDR3 nucleotides: TGTGCAAGGGACAGCTACGAGCAGTACTTC. Protein sequence: CARDSYEQYF.

There are many counts of this clone. The rearrangement uses TRBV19 and TRBJ2-3, with D maybe TRBD2 (5 bases). CDR1 is LNHDA, CDR2 SQIVND, per germline (reference sequence). The CDR3 runs 15 residues. Trimming took off 5 bases at V and 2 bases at J, with 14 bases between the two ends. The CDR3 protein is CASSQRGRATDTQYF. Here the CDR3 DNA reads TGTGCCAGTAGTCAACGGGGTAGGGCCACAGATACGCAGTATTTT. Using reference TRBV19 and TRBJ2-3 for the parts outside the CDR3, the full variable domain is DGGITQSPKYLFRKEGQNVTLSCEQNLNHDAMYWYRQDPGQGLRLIYYSQIVNDFQKGDIAEGYSVSREKKESFPLTVTSAQKNPTAFYLCASSQRGRATDTQYFGPGTRLTVL.

The gene calls are TRBV27 and TRBJ2-1, with 9 bases fitting TRBD2. The germline V gene encodes CDR1 MNHEY and CDR2 SMNVEV (reference sequence). The CDR3 is 17 amino acids. After removal of 1 base from V and 5 bases from J, the junction contained 9 bases not matched to a gene. DNA for the CDR3: TGTGCCAGCAGTTTATTAGCGGGGGCCGGATTGGACAATGAGCAGTTCTTC. Translation: CASSLLAGAGLDNEQFF.